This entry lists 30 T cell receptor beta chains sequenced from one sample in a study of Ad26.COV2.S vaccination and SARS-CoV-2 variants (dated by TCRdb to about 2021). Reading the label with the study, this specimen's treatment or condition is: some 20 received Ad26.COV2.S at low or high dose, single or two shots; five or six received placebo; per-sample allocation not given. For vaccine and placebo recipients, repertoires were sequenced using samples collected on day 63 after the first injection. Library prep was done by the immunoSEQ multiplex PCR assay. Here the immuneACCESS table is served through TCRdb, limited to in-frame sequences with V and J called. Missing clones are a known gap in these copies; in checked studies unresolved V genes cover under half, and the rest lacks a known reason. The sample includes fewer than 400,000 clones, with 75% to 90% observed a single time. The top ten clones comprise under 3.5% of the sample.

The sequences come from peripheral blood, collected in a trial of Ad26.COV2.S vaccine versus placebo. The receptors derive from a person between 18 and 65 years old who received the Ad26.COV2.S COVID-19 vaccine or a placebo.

In nucleotides, the CDR3 is TGCGCCAGCAGCCAAGATATGGTGGAACTAGCGGGAACAGATACGCAGTATTTT. It translates to CASSQDMVELAGTDTQYF. The chain uses TRBV4-1 and TRBJ2-3; 10 positions match TRBD2. The V gene end was trimmed by 0 bases and the J gene end by 3 bases; junction bases not matched to a gene: 9. Germline V gene sequence: CDR1 MGHRA, CDR2 YSYEKL. The CDR3 sequence is 18 residues long.

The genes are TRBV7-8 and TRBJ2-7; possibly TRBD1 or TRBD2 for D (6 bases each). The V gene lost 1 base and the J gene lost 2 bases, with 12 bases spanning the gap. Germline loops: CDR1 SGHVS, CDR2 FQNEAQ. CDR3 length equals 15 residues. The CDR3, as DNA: TGTGCCAGCAGCTTAGGGAGGGGGAGAACCTACGAGCAGTACTTC. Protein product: CASSLGRGRTYEQYF.

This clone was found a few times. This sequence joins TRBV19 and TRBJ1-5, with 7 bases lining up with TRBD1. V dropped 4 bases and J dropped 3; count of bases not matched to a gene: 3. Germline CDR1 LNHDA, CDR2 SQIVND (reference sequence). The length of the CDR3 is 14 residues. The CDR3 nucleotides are TGTGCCAGTAGTACAACAGGGGCCAATCAGCCCCAGCATTTT. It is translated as CASSTTGANQPQHF.

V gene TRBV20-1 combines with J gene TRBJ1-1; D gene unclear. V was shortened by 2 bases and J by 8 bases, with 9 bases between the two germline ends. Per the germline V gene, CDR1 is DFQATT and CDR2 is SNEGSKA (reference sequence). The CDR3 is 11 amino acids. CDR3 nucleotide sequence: TGCAGTGCTAGATTGCAGAGCGAAGCTTTCTTT. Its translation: CSARLQSEAFF.

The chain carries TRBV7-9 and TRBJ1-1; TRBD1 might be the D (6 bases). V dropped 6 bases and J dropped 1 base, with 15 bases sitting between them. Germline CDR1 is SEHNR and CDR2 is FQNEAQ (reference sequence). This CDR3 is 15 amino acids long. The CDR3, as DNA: TGTGCCAGCAGTGCTATACGGGGGGCGAACACTGAAGCTTTCTTT. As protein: CASSAIRGANTEAFF.

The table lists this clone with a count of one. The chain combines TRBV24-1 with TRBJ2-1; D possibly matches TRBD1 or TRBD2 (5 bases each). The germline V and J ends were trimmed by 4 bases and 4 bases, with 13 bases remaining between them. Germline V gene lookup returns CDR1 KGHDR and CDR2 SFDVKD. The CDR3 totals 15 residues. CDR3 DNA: TGTGCCACCAGTGAAGGCCCGGGGCCATACAATGAGCAGTTCTTC. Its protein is CATSEGPGPYNEQFF.

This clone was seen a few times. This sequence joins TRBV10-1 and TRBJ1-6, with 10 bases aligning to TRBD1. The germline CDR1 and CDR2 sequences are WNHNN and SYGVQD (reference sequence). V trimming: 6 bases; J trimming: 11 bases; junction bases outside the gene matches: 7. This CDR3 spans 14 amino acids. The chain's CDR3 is CASRTGTGVPPLHF. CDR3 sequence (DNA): TGCGCCAGCAGAACCGGGACAGGGGTACCACCCCTCCACTTT.

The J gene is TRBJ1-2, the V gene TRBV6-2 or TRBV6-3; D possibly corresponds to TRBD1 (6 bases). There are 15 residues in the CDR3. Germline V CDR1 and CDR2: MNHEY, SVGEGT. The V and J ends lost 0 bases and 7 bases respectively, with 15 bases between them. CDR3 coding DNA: TGTGCCAGCAGTTACTCTACAGGGTCCGTGTCTGGCTACACCTTC. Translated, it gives CASSYSTGSVSGYTF.

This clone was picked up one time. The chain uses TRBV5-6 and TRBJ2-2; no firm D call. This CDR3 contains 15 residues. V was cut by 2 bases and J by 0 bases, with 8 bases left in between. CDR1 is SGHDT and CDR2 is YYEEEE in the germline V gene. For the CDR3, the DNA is TGTGCCAGCAGCTTTCTAGGGACGAACACCGGGGAGCTGTTTTTT. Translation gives CASSFLGTNTGELFF.

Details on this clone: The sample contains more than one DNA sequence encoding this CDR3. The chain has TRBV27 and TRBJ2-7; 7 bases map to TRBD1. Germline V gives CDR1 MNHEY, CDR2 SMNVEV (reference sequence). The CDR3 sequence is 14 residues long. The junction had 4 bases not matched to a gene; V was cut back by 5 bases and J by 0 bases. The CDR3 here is CASSPRTGSYEQYF. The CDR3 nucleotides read TGTGCCAGCAGTCCCCGGACAGGCTCCTACGAGCAGTACTTC.

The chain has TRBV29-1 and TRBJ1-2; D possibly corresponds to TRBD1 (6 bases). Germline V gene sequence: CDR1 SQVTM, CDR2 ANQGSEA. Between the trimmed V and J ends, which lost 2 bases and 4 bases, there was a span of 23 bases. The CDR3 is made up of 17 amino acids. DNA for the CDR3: TGCAGCGTTGAAATGGCCGGCCAGGACAGACAAATCTATGGCTACACCTTC. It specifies CSVEMAGQDRQIYGYTF.

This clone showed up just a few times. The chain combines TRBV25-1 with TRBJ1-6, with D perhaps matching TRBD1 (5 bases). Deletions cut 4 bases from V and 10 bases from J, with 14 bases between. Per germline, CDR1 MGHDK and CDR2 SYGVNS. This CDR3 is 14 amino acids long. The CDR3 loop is CASSVSREGSPLHF. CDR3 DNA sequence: TGTGCCAGCAGTGTGTCCAGGGAGGGATCACCCCTCCACTTT. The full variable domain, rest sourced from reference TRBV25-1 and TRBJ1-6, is EADIYQTPRYLVIGTGKKITLECSQTMGHDKMYWYQQDPGMELHLIHYSYGVNSTEKGDLSSESTVSRIRTEHFPLTLESARPSHTSQYLCASSVSREGSPLHFGNGTRLTVT.

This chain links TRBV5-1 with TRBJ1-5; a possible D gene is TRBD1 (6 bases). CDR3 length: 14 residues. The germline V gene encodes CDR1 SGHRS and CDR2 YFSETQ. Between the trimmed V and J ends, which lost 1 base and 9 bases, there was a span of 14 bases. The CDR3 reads CASSLRGGVAPQHF. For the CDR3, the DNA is TGCGCCAGCAGCTTGAGAGGGGGGGTTGCGCCCCAGCATTTT. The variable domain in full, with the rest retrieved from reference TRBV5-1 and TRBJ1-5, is KAGVTQTPRYLIKTRGQQVTLSCSPISGHRSVSWYQQTPGQGLQFLFEYFSETQRNKGNFPGRFSGRQFSNSRSEMNVSTLELGDSALYLCASSLRGGVAPQHFGDGTRLSIL.

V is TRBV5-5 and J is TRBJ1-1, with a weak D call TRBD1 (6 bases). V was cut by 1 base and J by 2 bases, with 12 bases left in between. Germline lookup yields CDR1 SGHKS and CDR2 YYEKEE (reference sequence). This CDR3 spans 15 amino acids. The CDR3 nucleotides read TGTGCCAGCAGCTTGTTGCCGGGGGCCAACACTGAAGCTTTCTTT. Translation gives CASSLLPGANTEAFF.

CDR3 sequence: CATEDSTYTEAFF. The CDR3 DNA reads TGTGCCACCGAAGATAGCACTTACACTGAAGCTTTCTTT. The chain employs TRBV19 and TRBJ1-1, with D unresolved. V lost 10 bases and J lost 3, with 15 bases in between. Germline CDR1 and CDR2: LNHDA and SQIVND (reference sequence). The CDR3 is 13 amino acids.

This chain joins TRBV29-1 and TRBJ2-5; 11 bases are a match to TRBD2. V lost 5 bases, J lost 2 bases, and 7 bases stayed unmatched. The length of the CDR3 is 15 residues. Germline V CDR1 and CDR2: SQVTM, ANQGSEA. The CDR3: CSVSTSGVLQETQYF. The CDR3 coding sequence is TGCAGCGTTTCGACTAGCGGGGTCCTACAAGAGACCCAGTACTTC.

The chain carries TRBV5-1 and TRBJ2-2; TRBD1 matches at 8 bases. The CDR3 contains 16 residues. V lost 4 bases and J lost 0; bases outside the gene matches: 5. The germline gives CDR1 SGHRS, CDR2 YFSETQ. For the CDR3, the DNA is TGCGCCAGCAGCCGAGACAGGGGAGCGAACACCGGGGAGCTGTTTTTT. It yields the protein CASSRDRGANTGELFF.

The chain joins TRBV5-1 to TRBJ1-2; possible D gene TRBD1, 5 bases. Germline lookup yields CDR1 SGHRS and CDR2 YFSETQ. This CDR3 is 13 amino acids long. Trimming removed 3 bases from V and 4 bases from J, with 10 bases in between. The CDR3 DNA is TGCGCCAGCAGCTCCCAAGGGGCCTATGGCTACACCTTC. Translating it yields CASSSQGAYGYTF. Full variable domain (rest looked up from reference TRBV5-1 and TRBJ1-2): KAGVTQTPRYLIKTRGQQVTLSCSPISGHRSVSWYQQTPGQGLQFLFEYFSETQRNKGNFPGRFSGRQFSNSRSEMNVSTLELGDSALYLCASSSQGAYGYTFGSGTRLTVV.

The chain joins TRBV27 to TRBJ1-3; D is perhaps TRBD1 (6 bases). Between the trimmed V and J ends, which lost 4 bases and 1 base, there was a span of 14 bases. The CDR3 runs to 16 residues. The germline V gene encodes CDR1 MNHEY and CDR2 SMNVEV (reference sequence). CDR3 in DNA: TGTGCCAGCAGTTCCTATTACAGGGAGTCTGGAAACACCATATATTTT. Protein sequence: CASSSYYRESGNTIYF.

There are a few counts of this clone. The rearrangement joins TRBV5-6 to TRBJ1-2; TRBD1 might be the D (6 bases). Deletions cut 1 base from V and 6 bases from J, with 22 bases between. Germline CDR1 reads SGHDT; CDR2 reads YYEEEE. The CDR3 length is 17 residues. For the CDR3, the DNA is TGTGCCAGCAGCTTGTTCTCCCGAGCAGGGGATGCGGATGGCTACACCTTC. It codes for CASSLFSRAGDADGYTF.

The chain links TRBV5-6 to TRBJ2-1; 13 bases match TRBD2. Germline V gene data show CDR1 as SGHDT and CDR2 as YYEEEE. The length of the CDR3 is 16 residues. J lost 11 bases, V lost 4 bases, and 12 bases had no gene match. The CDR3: CASSLPGLAGSPKQFF. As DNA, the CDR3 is TGTGCCAGCAGCCTGCCGGGACTAGCGGGGAGCCCAAAGCAGTTCTTC.

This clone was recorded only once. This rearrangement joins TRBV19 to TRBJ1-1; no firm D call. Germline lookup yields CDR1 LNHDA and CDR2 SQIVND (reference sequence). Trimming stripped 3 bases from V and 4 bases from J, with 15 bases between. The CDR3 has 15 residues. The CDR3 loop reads CASSILPTLTTEAFF. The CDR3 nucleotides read TGTGCCAGTAGTATTCTACCGACTCTGACCACTGAAGCTTTCTTT. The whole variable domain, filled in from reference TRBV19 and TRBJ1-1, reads DGGITQSPKYLFRKEGQNVTLSCEQNLNHDAMYWYRQDPGQGLRLIYYSQIVNDFQKGDIAEGYSVSREKKESFPLTVTSAQKNPTAFYLCASSILPTLTTEAFFGQGTRLTVV.

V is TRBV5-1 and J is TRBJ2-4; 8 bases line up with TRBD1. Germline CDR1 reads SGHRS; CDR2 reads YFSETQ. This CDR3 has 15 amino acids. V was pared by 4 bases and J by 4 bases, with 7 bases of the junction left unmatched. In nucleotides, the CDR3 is TGCGCCAGCAGCCGTACCGGACAGGGTAAAAACATTCAGTACTTC. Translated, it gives CASSRTGQGKNIQYF.

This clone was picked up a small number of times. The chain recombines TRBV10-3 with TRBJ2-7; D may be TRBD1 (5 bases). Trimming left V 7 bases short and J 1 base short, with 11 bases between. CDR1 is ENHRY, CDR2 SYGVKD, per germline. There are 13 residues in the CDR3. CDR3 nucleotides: TGTGCCATCACACTCGACAGTTCCTACGAGCAGTACTTC. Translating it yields CAITLDSSYEQYF.

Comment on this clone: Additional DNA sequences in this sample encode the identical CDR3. This CDR3 reads CASSPDRGPGNTIYF. The CDR3 DNA follows: TGTGCCAGCTCACCGGACAGGGGGCCTGGAAACACCATATATTTT. V usage is TRBV18 and J usage is TRBJ1-3; TRBD1 matches at 11 bases. The CDR3 is 15 amino acids. Germline lookup yields CDR1 KGHSH and CDR2 LQKENI. Trimming at V came to 3 bases and at J to 2 bases, leaving 0 bases not matched to a gene.

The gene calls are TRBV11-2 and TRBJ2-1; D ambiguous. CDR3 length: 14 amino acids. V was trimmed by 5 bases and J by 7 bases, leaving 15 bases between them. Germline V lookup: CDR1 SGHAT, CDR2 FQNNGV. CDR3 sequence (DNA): TGTGCCAGCAGCCCTCGGCCGCAGACGAATGAGCAGTTCTTC. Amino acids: CASSPRPQTNEQFF.

The CDR3 DNA reads TGTGCCAGCAGCCCCGTCGGGGGTCCCAGCTCCTACAATGAGCAGTTCTTC. Translation: CASSPVGGPSSYNEQFF. This rearrangement joins TRBV7-2 to TRBJ2-1, with D perhaps matching TRBD2 (6 bases). V was shortened by 5 bases and J by 0 bases, with 17 bases between the two germline ends. The CDR3 totals 17 residues. Germline V lookup: CDR1 SGHTA, CDR2 FQGNSA. Together with reference TRBV7-2 and TRBJ2-1, the CDR3 gives the full variable domain: GAGVSQSPSNKVTEKGKDVELRCDPISGHTALYWYRQSLGQGLEFLIYFQGNSAPDKSGLPSDRFSAERTGGSVSTLTIQRTQQEDSAVYLCASSPVGGPSSYNEQFFGPGTRLTVL.

The CDR3 sequence is CASRKTGSNSPLHF. The CDR3 DNA reads TGTGCCAGCCGAAAGACAGGGAGCAATTCACCCCTCCACTTT. The V gene is TRBV27, the J gene TRBJ1-6; the match to TRBD1 covers 7 bases. Germline assignment: CDR1 MNHEY and CDR2 SMNVEV (reference sequence). This CDR3 has 14 amino acids. J was trimmed by 7 bases and V by 8 bases; bases with no gene match: 8.

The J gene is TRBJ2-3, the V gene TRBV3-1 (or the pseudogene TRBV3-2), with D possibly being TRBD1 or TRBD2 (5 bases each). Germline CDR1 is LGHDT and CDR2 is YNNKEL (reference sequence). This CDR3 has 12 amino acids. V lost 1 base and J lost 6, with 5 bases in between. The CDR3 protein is CASSQGGDTQYF. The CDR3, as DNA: TGTGCCAGCAGCCAAGGGGGGGATACGCAGTATTTT.

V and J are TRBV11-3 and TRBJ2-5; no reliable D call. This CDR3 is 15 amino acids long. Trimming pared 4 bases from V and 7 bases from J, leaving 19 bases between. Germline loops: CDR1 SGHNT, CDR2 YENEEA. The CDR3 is CASSSQRGEGATQYF. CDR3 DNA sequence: TGTGCCAGCAGCTCCCAGAGAGGAGAAGGCGCGACCCAGTACTTC.